This TCR beta chain was sequenced in a study of blood T cells in healthy people across ages. The study's findings and limits: Per-million-T-cell TCR beta diversity fell roughly linearly with age. Compared with aged donors, long-lived donors showed fewer expanded clones, suggesting selection.

Primers used in a second PCR of about 6 to 11 cycles were a sample-barcoded 5' primer and a J-beta primer mix. The template-switch adaptor was a 5' adaptor with 12 random nucleotides. It tagged each cDNA molecule. A single record per CDR3 protein comes from TCRdb applying MiXCR to the 5' RACE reads. Among about 1.8 million distinct CDR3 sequences, around 50% were seen once, and the ten largest hold 2% to 2.5%. Donors ranged from about 6 to 95 years old and were healthy Caucasians in Russia. Regarding this clonotype: Antigen unknown.

The CDR3 is 15 residues long. With V trimmed by 2 bases and J by 7 bases, 13 bases remained unmatched. Germline assignment: CDR1 DFQATT and CDR2 SNEGSKA (reference sequence). The source is a woman aged 40 to 50 in good health. The chain uses TRBV20-1 and TRBJ2-5; 7 nucleotides match TRBD2. Sequencing input: blood. The CDR3 reads CSARPARGGSATQYF. DNA for the CDR3: TGCAGTGCTAGACCCGCGAGGGGAGGGTCGGCGACCCAGTACTTC.